Listed below are T cell receptor beta chains from one sample, sequenced in a study of cytotoxic CD8 clonotypes in ibrutinib-treated CLL. Some clones are missing from TCRdb's copy, which holds only in-frame ones; the method was immunoSEQ multiplex PCR. The sample holds tens of thousands of clones; about two thirds are singletons and the top ten take about 5.7%. Specimen: PBMCs, collected after 12 months of ibrutinib treatment. These receptors were taken from a human donor with chronic lymphocytic leukemia. Each CDR3 is given with its conserved first and last residue. A D gene is named only where the DNA matches it firmly. Clone size is given for some rows only: seen once, a few or many times, or a class if the clone is expanded.

TRBV6-5	NA	TRBJ1-1	NA	CASSRGQTEAFF	TGTGCCAGCAGCCGAGGACAGACTGAAGCTTTCTTT
TRBV2	NA	TRBJ2-2	NA	CASSETGRGTGELFF	TGTGCCAGCAGTGAAACAGGGAGGGGAACCGGGGAGCTGTTTTTT
TRBV19	NA	TRBJ1-5	NA	CASSIDPNQPQHF	TGTGCCAGTAGTATAGATCCAAATCAGCCCCAGCATTTT
TRBV4-3	few	TRBJ1-6	NA	CASSQDAGNSPLHF	TGCGCCAGCAGCCAAGACGCGGGGAATTCACCCCTCCACTTT
TRBV29-1	NA	TRBJ2-4	TRBD2	CSVPAGAGDIQYF	TGCAGCGTTCCAGCGGGGGCCGGGGACATTCAGTACTTC
TRBV19	NA	TRBJ2-1	NA	CASTSGLTPYNEQFF	TGTGCCAGTACTTCCGGGCTCACTCCCTACAATGAGCAGTTCTTC
TRBV5-4	NA	TRBJ1-2	TRBD1	CASSFGQGDGYTF	TGTGCCAGCAGCTTTGGCCAGGGGGATGGCTACACCTTC
TRBV7-2	NA	TRBJ2-5	TRBD2	CASSLAPGLAGVYQETQYF	TGTGCCAGCAGCTTAGCCCCGGGACTAGCGGGGGTGTACCAAGAGACCCAGTACTTC
TRBV27	NA	TRBJ1-2	TRBD1	CASSSPGQGDGYTF	TGTGCCAGCAGTTCTCCGGGACAGGGGGATGGCTACACCTTC
TRBV5-4	NA	TRBJ2-2	TRBD2	CASSLSPLAGFTGELFF	TGTGCCAGCAGCTTATCTCCGCTAGCGGGGTTTACCGGGGAGCTGTTTTTT
TRBV19	NA	TRBJ1-6	NA	CASSPQRGAGSPLHF	TGTGCCAGTAGTCCCCAGAGGGGCGCCGGATCACCCCTCCACTTT
TRBV5-1	few	TRBJ2-1	TRBD1	CASSLRGTGTYNEQFF	TGCGCCAGCAGCTTGCGCGGGACAGGAACCTACAATGAGCAGTTCTTC
TRBV6-5	NA	TRBJ2-3	NA	CASSYGWGTNTDTQYF	TGTGCCAGCAGTTACGGGTGGGGGACGAACACAGATACGCAGTATTTT
TRBV29-1	NA	TRBJ1-2	NA	CSVQDTAANYGYTF	TGCAGCGTTCAGGACACCGCAGCTAACTATGGCTACACCTTC
TRBV19	once	TRBJ1-6	NA	CASNRRGQGHSPLHF	TGTGCCAGTAACCGACGGGGACAAGGACATTCACCCCTCCACTTT